This T cell receptor beta chain was identified during a study of read filtering for tumor transcriptome and immune sequencing. As for the study in general: RNA-seq yielded only roughly 75 to 1,300 TCR reads, IR-seq about 4 to 10.27 million.

The CDR3 runs to 16 residues. Germline V gives CDR1 KGHDR, CDR2 SFDVKD. Trimming removed 7 bases from V and 0 bases from J; junction bases left unmatched: 4. This library used around 400 ng RNA and molecular barcoded adaptors spanning alpha/delta and beta/gamma chains. TCRdb fed the reads into MiXCR, producing one record per CDR3 protein. The data show approximately 140,000 distinct CDR3 sequences, about 13% seen once. Study results and caveats: IR-seq and RNA-seq agreed better without single-read clonotypes.

In this sample, this clonotype turned up many times. Its specificity is not known. Sequenced input: a population of CD138-negative cells sorted from bone marrow. The sequence derives from a donor aged 40 or over with multiple myeloma. This chain connects TRBV24-1 to TRBJ2-2; 10 nucleotides match TRBD2. CDR3 coding DNA: TGTGCCACCAGACCGGGACTAGCGACGAACACCGGGGAGCTGTTTTTT. This codes for CATRPGLATNTGELFF.